This TCR beta chain was obtained from a study of cytomegalovirus exposure and HLA in healthy donors. Findings of the study overall: Likely technical artifact: a cluster of highly shared sequence variants.

Primers: 60 Vbeta forward and 13 Jbeta reverse. Original processing methods: Around 11 million of some 80 million unique TCR beta chains were shared, per a later count. Sequencing used immunoSEQ multiplex PCR; TCRdb keeps in-frame clones, though not all of them. That table furnishes V, J and clone size, whereas the DNA furnished D and trimming. Of roughly 100,000 clones listed, over 70% are singletons. Points on this clone: Its antigen is as yet unknown.

Every donor was a healthy person donating bone marrow. The CDR3 is 15 residues long. Trimming at V came to 4 bases and at J to 2 bases, leaving 6 bases not matched to a gene. CDR1 is SGHNT and CDR2 is YYREEE in the germline V gene (reference sequence). The sample was PBMCs. The TCR sequence derives from a male donor in good health and CMV-seropositive. The rearrangement links TRBV5-4 to TRBJ1-5, with TRBD1 matching 7 bases. CDR3 region: CASSPGGTGNQPQHF. The CDR3 DNA reads TGTGCCAGCAGCCCGGGCGGGACAGGCAATCAGCCCCAGCATTTT.